Included here is one T cell receptor beta chain sequence, with context. Its antigen remains unknown. The sample comes from a study of post-analysis software for immune sequencing data. General study results and limits: The five TRBV segments detected at higher frequency in patients than in controls included TRBV5-6, TRBV5-1 and TRBV20-1. Strong same-batch co-clustering of samples appeared with F measure clustering. Multiple sclerosis patients showed significantly lower normalized Chao1 diversity than controls did.

Researchers reported that TCR beta cDNA libraries carried unique molecular identifiers. TCRdb re-called the PCR reads through MiXCR, storing one row per CDR3 protein. The sample has hundreds of thousands of distinct CDR3 sequences, approximately 59% seen once. The germline V gene has CDR1 LNHNV and CDR2 YYDKDF (reference sequence). CDR3 length: 14 amino acids. The trim removed 4 bases at V and 1 base at J, leaving 1 base unmatched. This chain uses TRBV15 with TRBJ2-3; TRBD2 agrees at 8 bases. The sequence derives from a girl aged 2 to 9 with multiple sclerosis. Material: blood. The CDR3 loop is CATSIGGGTDTQYF. CDR3 nucleotide sequence: TGTGCCACCAGCATCGGGGGGGGCACAGATACGCAGTATTTT.